A single T cell receptor beta chain is shown here with its context. Its antigen is currently unknown. This sample stems from a study of cytomegalovirus exposure and HLA in healthy donors. In the study overall: A subsequent analysis reported that the roughly 120 validation repertoires were produced on the same platform that had also been used for the roughly 670 first-cohort repertoires.

General observations from the study: There were a few CMV-associated chains whose specificity for CMV antigens was confirmed in vitro. A later analysis found first-cohort TCR clusters tended to co-occur in the approximately 110 validation repertoires.

Sequenced by immunoSEQ multiplex PCR; TCRdb stores in-frame clones only, minus some. The table has tens of thousands of clones, roughly 92% seen once. Looked up from germline, CDR1 is SNHLY and CDR2 is FYNNEI. CDR3 size: 14 residues. V lost 6 bases and J lost 0, with 9 bases in between. The chain couples TRBV2 to TRBJ1-3; D gene unclear. The clonotype comes from a young man in good health and CMV-seropositive. The sequencing sample was made of PBMCs. The CDR3 spells CASRYGSSGNTIYF. The CDR3 DNA follows: TGTGCCAGCAGGTACGGGAGCTCTGGAAACACCATATATTTT.